These 10 T cell receptor beta chains came from one sample sequenced in a study of blood T cell repertoires in COVID-19. Here immunoSEQ multiplex PCR was the method, and the copy in TCRdb shows in-frame clones only, minus some. Of fewer than 400,000 clones listed, about 89% were seen once; the top ten hold approximately 4.7%. The sequencing input was PBMCs or T cells enriched from blood (not recorded which). The receptor source for this set is a man aged 60-69 years who had recovered from COVID-19.

The chain uses TRBV2 and TRBJ2-2, with D unclear. The V gene's germline CDR1 is SNHLY and CDR2 FYNNEI. This CDR3 comprises 14 residues. The V gene lost 4 bases and the J gene lost 4 bases, with 10 bases spanning the gap. The CDR3 loop reads CASSVSVPTGELFF. The CDR3 DNA sequence: TGTGCCAGCAGTGTGTCAGTTCCCACCGGGGAGCTGTTTTTT.

The V gene is TRBV5-1, the J gene TRBJ2-6; tentatively, D is TRBD1 (5 bases). V gave up 4 bases and J gave up 0 bases, with 11 bases separating them. The germline CDR1 and CDR2 sequences are SGHRS and YFSETQ. This CDR3 contains 16 residues. The CDR3 is CASSLPDSSGANVLTF. The CDR3 DNA reads TGCGCCAGCAGCCTCCCCGACAGCTCTGGGGCCAACGTCCTGACTTTC.

This clone appeared a single time. The chain recombines TRBV7-3 with TRBJ2-6; 7 nucleotides align to TRBD1. Germline values: CDR1 SGHTA, CDR2 FQGTGA. The CDR3 covers 17 residues. V was pared by 5 bases and J by 0 bases, with 7 bases of the junction left unmatched. CDR3 in DNA: TGTGCCAGCAGCCGGGACAGCACAAACTCTGGGGCCAACGTCCTGACTTTC. This encodes CASSRDSTNSGANVLTF.

V gene TRBV4-1 combines with J gene TRBJ2-7, with 11 positions matching TRBD2. The V gene's germline CDR1 is MGHRA and CDR2 YSYEKL. V lost 1 base to trimming and J lost 3 bases; unmatched junction nucleotides: 5. CDR3 length: 16 residues. The CDR3 DNA follows: TGCGCCAGCAGCCAAGCTAGCGGGAGGACCTTCTACGAGCAGTACTTC. Residues: CASSQASGRTFYEQYF.

V and J are TRBV5-1 and TRBJ2-7; 7 nucleotides line up with TRBD2. Per the germline V gene, CDR1 is SGHRS and CDR2 is YFSETQ. This CDR3 comprises 16 residues. V was pared by 0 bases and J by 4 bases, with 10 bases of the junction left unmatched. CDR3 sequence (DNA): TGCGCCAGCAGCTTGGGGTCTAGCGGACTCATATACGAGCAGTACTTC. Its translation: CASSLGSSGLIYEQYF.

V and J are TRBV6-5 and TRBJ1-5; TRBD1 matches 7 bases. This CDR3 is built from 14 residues. Germline V gene data show CDR1 as MNHEY and CDR2 as SVGAGI. V gave up 5 bases and J gave up 5 bases; unmatched junction bases: 6. CDR3 residues: CASSTGTAYQPQHF. CDR3 nucleotide sequence: TGTGCCAGCAGTACCGGGACAGCATATCAGCCCCAGCATTTT.

The chain links TRBV20-1 to TRBJ2-3; D gene ambiguous. Looked up from germline, CDR1 is DFQATT and CDR2 is SNEGSKA (reference sequence). CDR3 length equals 11 residues. Trimming left V 3 bases short and J 3 bases short, with 4 bases between. The CDR3 DNA follows: TGCAGTGCTAGTCCGACAGATACGCAGTATTTT. It yields the protein CSASPTDTQYF.

This sequence joins TRBV10-3 and TRBJ2-7, with a weak D call TRBD2 (7 bases). Germline-derived CDR1 and CDR2 are ENHRY and SYGVKD. The CDR3 consists of 12 residues. V lost 10 bases and J 4 bases, leaving 14 bases between the germline ends. This CDR3 is CATSEGGYEQYF. In DNA form, the CDR3 reads TGTGCCACCTCCGAGGGGGGGTACGAGCAGTACTTC.

The rearrangement joins TRBV9 to TRBJ2-3, with 8 bases that match TRBD1. The ends lost 3 bases at V and 9 bases at J; junction bases unmatched: 15. Germline V gives CDR1 SGDLS, CDR2 YYNGEE. This CDR3 region has 16 residues. This chain's CDR3 is CASSGRDQTGGHTQYF. CDR3 sequence (DNA): TGTGCCAGCAGCGGGAGAGACCAAACAGGGGGGCACACGCAGTATTTT.

This clone was recorded only once. This chain uses TRBV28 with TRBJ2-7; weak D call: TRBD1 (5 bases). CDR1 and CDR2 from the germline V gene are MDHEN and SYDVKM. The CDR3 has 12 residues. V lost 11 bases, J lost 6 bases, and 17 bases lay in between. The CDR3 reads CAGGSRVGEQYF. Here the CDR3 DNA reads TGTGCCGGTGGCAGCAGGGTTGGCGAGCAGTACTTC.